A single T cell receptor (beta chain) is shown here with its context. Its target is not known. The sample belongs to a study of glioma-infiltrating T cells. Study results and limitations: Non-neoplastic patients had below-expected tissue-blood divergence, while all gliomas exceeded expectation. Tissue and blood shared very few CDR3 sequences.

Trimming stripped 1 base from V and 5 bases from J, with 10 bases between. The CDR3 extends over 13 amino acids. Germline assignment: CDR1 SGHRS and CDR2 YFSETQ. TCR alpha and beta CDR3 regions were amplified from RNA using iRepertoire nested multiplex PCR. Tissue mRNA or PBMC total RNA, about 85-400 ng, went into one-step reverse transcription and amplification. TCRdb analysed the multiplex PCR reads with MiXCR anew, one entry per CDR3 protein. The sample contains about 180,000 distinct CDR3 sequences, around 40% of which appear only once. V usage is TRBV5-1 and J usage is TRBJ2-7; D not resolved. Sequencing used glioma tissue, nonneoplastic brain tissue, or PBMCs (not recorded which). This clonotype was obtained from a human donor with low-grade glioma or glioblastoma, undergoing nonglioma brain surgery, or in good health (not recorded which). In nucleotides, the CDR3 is TGCGCCAGCAGCTTGAATCTTCGAAACGAGCAGTACTTC. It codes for CASSLNLRNEQYF. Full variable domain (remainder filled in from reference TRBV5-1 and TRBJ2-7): KAGVTQTPRYLIKTRGQQVTLSCSPISGHRSVSWYQQTPGQGLQFLFEYFSETQRNKGNFPGRFSGRQFSNSRSEMNVSTLELGDSALYLCASSLNLRNEQYFGPGTRLTVT.